This is a list of T cell receptor beta chains from one sample in a study of blood T cell repertoires in COVID-19. Generated by immunoSEQ multiplex PCR, the TCRdb table keeps only in-frame clones and is missing some. The sample contains some 130,000 clones, approximately 70% of which appear only once. The source material was peripheral blood. The receptors were sampled from a woman aged 65 to 85 with acute or convalescent COVID-19. Both conserved end residues are part of each CDR3. Fields, in order: V gene, D gene, clone size, CDR3 length, J gene, CDR3 DNA, CDR3 protein. D genes are given only for firm matches. Expanded clones are given a class, and other clones once, few, many or no size at all.

>TRBV5-1|TRBD1|many|13|TRBJ1-5
TGCGCCAGCAGCTTGGGGACAGGGGAGCCCCAGCATTTT
CASSLGTGEPQHF
>TRBV29-1|TRBD1|NA|16|TRBJ1-1
TGCAGCGTTTTCGCCGGAGGACAGGGGGCTTTCACTGAAGCTTTCTTT
CSVFAGGQGAFTEAFF
>TRBV19|NA|few|15|TRBJ2-5
TGTGCCAGTAGAAGTCACGGGTCCGGAGAAGAGACCCAGTACTTC
CASRSHGSGEETQYF
>TRBV5-6|NA|NA|13|TRBJ1-3
TGTGCCAGCAGCTTGGCCTCGGGAAACACCATATATTTT
CASSLASGNTIYF
>TRBV6-5|TRBD1|NA|16|TRBJ1-5
TGTGCCAGCAGTTATCCGAGACAGGGTCGCAATCAGCCCCAGCATTTT
CASSYPRQGRNQPQHF
>TRBV12-3/TRBV12-4|TRBD2|NA|13|TRBJ2-1
TGTGCCAGCAGCCTCACTAGCGGGCTTGAGCAGTTCTTC
CASSLTSGLEQFF
>TRBV27|TRBD2|NA|18|TRBJ2-5
TGTGCCAGCAGTTTTGGGGGACTAGCGGGAGGGCCTGGGGAGACCCAGTACTTC
CASSFGGLAGGPGETQYF
>TRBV19|TRBD1|NA|17|TRBJ1-6
TGTGCCAGTAGTATAAGATCTGGGACAGGGGCTAATTCACCCCTCCACTTT
CASSIRSGTGANSPLHF
>TRBV28|TRBD2|NA|14|TRBJ2-1
TGTGCCAGCAGCCGGACTAGCGGGACGTATGAGCAGTTCTTC
CASSRTSGTYEQFF
>TRBV7-2|NA|NA|15|TRBJ2-7
TGTGCCAGCAGCTTATATCGACAGGACTCCTACGAGCAGTACTTC
CASSLYRQDSYEQYF
>TRBV4-3|TRBD2|few|21|TRBJ2-4
TGCGCCAGCAGCCAAGAAAGGACGGTAGGGAGCGGGGGGGCGACCAAAAACATTCAGTACTTC
CASSQERTVGSGGATKNIQYF
>TRBV9|NA|NA|14|TRBJ2-1
TGTGCCAGCAGCGTCACCACAGGTATCCATGAGCAGTTCTTC
CASSVTTGIHEQFF
>TRBV2|NA|NA|15|TRBJ2-2
TGTGCCAGCATACGGAACCCTTCGGGGGTCGGGGAGCTGTTTTTT
CASIRNPSGVGELFF
>TRBV6-2/TRBV6-3|NA|NA|13|TRBJ2-7
TGTGCCAGCAGTTACTGGCAAGCCTACGAGCAGTACTTC
CASSYWQAYEQYF
>TRBV18|NA|NA|12|TRBJ1-4
TGTGCCAGCTCACCCAAGGGGCTAAAACTGTTTTTT
CASSPKGLKLFF
>TRBV5-8|NA|few|14|TRBJ1-3
TGTGCCAGCCCGGGGGGGCCTTCTGGAAACACCATATATTTT
CASPGGPSGNTIYF
>TRBV28|TRBD1|once|18|TRBJ1-6
TGTGCCAGCAGACCCGGGACAGGGGCGAGTTTTACAGGTTCACCCCTCCACTTT
CASRPGTGASFTGSPLHF
>TRBV11-2|NA|NA|13|TRBJ1-1
TGTGCCAGCAGCTTAGGTCGTCGGACTGAAGCTTTCTTT
CASSLGRRTEAFF
>TRBV7-8|TRBD1|NA|15|TRBJ1-6
TGTGCCAGCACCCGGGGGGGACAGAATAATTCACCCCTCCACTTT
CASTRGGQNNSPLHF
>TRBV6-2/TRBV6-3|NA|once|14|TRBJ2-5
TGTGCCAGCAGCCCAGGGACACCACAAGAGACCCAGTACTTC
CASSPGTPQETQYF
>TRBV5-4|TRBD2|NA|17|TRBJ2-1
TGTGCCAGCAGCCCTCGACTAGCGGGGGCGGGTTACAATGAGCAGTTCTTC
CASSPRLAGAGYNEQFF
>TRBV28|NA|NA|15|TRBJ1-3
TGTGCCAGCAGTATGGTACAGGTCCGTGGAAACACCATATATTTT
CASSMVQVRGNTIYF
>TRBV27|TRBD1|NA|17|TRBJ1-6
TGTGCCAGCAGTCGACGGACAGGGGGCCGTTATAATTCACCCCTCCACTTT
CASSRRTGGRYNSPLHF
>TRBV20-1|NA|NA|14|TRBJ2-1
TGCAGTGCCAGTATGATGACGGGAGCCAATGAGCAGTTCTTC
CSASMMTGANEQFF
>TRBV18|TRBD1|NA|15|TRBJ2-5
TGTGCCAGCTCACCAGGCAGGGGGCTGCAGGAGACCCAGTACTTC
CASSPGRGLQETQYF
>TRBV29-1|NA|NA|12|TRBJ1-1
TGCAGCGTGAGGGATGGGAGCGCTGAAGCTTTCTTT
CSVRDGSAEAFF
>TRBV6-5|NA|NA|13|TRBJ1-2
TGTGCCAGCAGTTGGGCAGTGGACTATGGCTACACCTTC
CASSWAVDYGYTF
>TRBV15|NA|few|13|TRBJ1-2
TGTGCCACCAGCGGAATGACAGGAGGCCCCTACACCTTC
CATSGMTGGPYTF
>TRBV27|NA|NA|12|TRBJ2-7
TGTGCCAGCTCCACTCTTTGTTACGAGCAGTACTTC
CASSTLCYEQYF
>TRBV3-1/TRBV3-2|TRBD2|NA|14|TRBJ2-7
TGTGCCAGCAGCCAGGGACTAGACTCCTACGAGCAGTACTTC
CASSQGLDSYEQYF